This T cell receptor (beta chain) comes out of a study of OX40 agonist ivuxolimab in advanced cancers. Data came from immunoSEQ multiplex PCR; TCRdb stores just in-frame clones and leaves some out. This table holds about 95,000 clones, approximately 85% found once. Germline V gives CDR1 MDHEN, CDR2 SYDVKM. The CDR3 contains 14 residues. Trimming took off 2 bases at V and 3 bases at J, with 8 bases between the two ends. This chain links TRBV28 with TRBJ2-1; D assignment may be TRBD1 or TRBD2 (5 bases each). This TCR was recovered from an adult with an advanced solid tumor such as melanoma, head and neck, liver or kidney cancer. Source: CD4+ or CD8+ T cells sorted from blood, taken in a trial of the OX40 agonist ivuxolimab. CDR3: CASSLRDLYNEQFF. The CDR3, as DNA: TGTGCCAGCAGTTTACGGGACCTCTACAATGAGCAGTTCTTC.